The present entry profiles one T cell receptor (beta chain) with its context. Its specific antigen is unknown. Base qualities were left out, and no much larger clone turns up one base away. The label giving this sample's time point can be read as: five sample-tagged time points from pre-transplant (day -1) to day 368 post-transplant, pooled. Thawed PBMC were stimulated with a CMV IE-1 overlapping peptide library for approximately 11 hours, with no transport inhibitors added. After thawing, cells were rested overnight and were then stimulated in R10 medium with CD28/CD49d costimulation. The IE-1 peptide library was composed of 15-amino-acid peptides with overlaps of 11 amino acids. Samples from each time point were barcoded using BD Single-Cell Multiplexing Kit Sample Tags, then pooled and stained with oligo-conjugated anti-CD45RA and sorting antibodies. A BD FACSAria III was used to sort CMV-responsive CD8+CD137+ and CD4+CD154+ T cells at 4-way purity. EDTA vacutainers were used to collect blood, which was then processed with a Ficoll gradient within 1-24 hours.

The method behind the library was single-cell sequencing. TCRdb lists the instrument as Illumina NovaSeq 6000. The BD Rhapsody Targeted mRNA and AbSeq Reagent Kit was used in a microwell format for cell capture and library preparation. Libraries were prepared to cover TCR, sample tags, AbSeq, and targeted mRNA from the Human T-Cell Expression Panel plus custom TOX and TOX2 primers. Sequencing of the libraries was done on an Illumina NovaSeq. The source study handled its data this way. The analysis covered approximately 9,900 cells in total, of which fewer than 8,500 were CD8 T cells and some 4,000 were CD8 T cells with an identifiable TCR CDR3. On the Seven Bridges Genomics platform, raw data were run through the BD Rhapsody Targeted Analysis Pipeline with V(D)J processing. SeqGeq 1.6.0 was used for quality control, Sample Tag demultiplexing with Lex-BDSMK, clone identification with VDJ Explorer, and Seurat clustering. Clones comprising <1% of CD8 T cells were considered non-expanded; clones comprising >2.5% of the sample were considered clonal expansions. Clones were called with MiXCR by TCRdb after fastp trimmed the public reads at Q25, and only in-frame beta chains were retained. Identical CDR3 protein sequences are pooled into one entry, listed with their most common genes and DNA. The V and J calls reflect TCRdb's pipeline rather than the authors' work. For this sample there are more than 20,000 distinct CDR3 sequences; about a third appear just once. The ten largest clones take up 25% of the sample.

These data belong to a study of immune aging and cytomegalovirus after organ transplant (dated by TCRdb to the early 2020s). A note on the overall study: All transplant recipients received three-drug immunosuppression with prednisone, tacrolimus, and mycophenolate.

CDR1 and CDR2 (SGHRS, YFSETQ) derive from the germline V gene. There are 15 amino acids in the CDR3, from cysteine to phenylalanine inclusive. Left in the record is the CDR3 DNA by itself, 45 bases read in frame from the first base. V is cut by 7 bases and J by 0 bases, and the space between the germline ends is 15 bases. Overall study outcomes, separate from this receptor: Following viremia, aged-phenotype cells rose post-transplant in clones of any size, with the rise occurring earlier in large clones (days 200-264) than in small clones. Since the sequencing data did not include a CD57 measurement, a conservative gene-based definition of aging was used in its place. A larger share of large clones was made up of TEMRA cells, and in the seven largest clones (roughly 2,000 cells) aged and TEMRA cells were gained while TCM cells were lost.

The specimen was CMV peptide-activated CD4+ and CD8+ T cells sorted from blood, collected at five time points, pooled. The cell subset or site label corresponds to: sorted CD8+CD137+ and CD4+CD154+ T cells after about 13 h CMV IE-1 peptide stimulation. This chain is built from TRBV5-1 and TRBJ2-3, and TRBD2 may be the D gene, going by 6 matching bases. The sequence was collected from a female donor who had a heart transplant and CMV viremia. The DNA reads as follows: TGCGCCAGCGCCCCCGTAGCGGCGAGCACAGATACGCAGTATTTT. This codes for CASAPVAASTDTQYF.